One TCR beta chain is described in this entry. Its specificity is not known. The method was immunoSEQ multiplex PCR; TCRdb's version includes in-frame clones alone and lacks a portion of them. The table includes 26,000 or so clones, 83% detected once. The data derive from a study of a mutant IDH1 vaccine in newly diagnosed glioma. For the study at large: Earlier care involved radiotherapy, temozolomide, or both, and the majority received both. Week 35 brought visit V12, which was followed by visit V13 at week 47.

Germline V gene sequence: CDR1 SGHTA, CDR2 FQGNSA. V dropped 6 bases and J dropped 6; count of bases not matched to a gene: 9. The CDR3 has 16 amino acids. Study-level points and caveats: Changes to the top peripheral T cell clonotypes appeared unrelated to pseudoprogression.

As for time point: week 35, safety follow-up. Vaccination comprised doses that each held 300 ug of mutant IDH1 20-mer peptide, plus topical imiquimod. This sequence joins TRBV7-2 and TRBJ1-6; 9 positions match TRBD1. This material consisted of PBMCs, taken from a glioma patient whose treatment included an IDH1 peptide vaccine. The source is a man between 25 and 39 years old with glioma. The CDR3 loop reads CASSLAGGQGNSPLHF. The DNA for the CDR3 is TGTGCCAGCAGTCTCGCCGGGGGACAGGGTAATTCACCCCTCCACTTT.